This T cell receptor beta chain derives from a study of blood T cell repertoires in COVID-19. Study summary: The United States, Italy and Spain were the sources of the acute and convalescent COVID-19 samples.

Germline V gene lookup returns CDR1 SGHNT and CDR2 YENEEA. Trimming took 1 base from V and 9 from J, leaving 10 bases between them. CDR3 length: 13 amino acids. Source study methods: Reference gene primer amplification yielded estimated nucleated cell counts. Profiled with immunoSEQ multiplex PCR; TCRdb holds only in-frame clones, not every one. V and J calls and clone size are given by that table; D and trimming were obtained from the DNA. The table shows 60,000 to 65,000 clones, with approximately 72% occurring only once. This clone has more than one count but fewer than ten. The rearrangement joins TRBV11-3 to TRBJ2-1; perhaps TRBD2 as D (6 bases). The material sequenced was peripheral blood. This receptor was obtained from a woman between 65 and 79 years old with COVID-19, enrolled during active disease. In DNA, the CDR3 is TGTGCCAGCAGCTTAGCGGGAGAGGCTGAGCAGTTCTTC. The encoded protein is CASSLAGEAEQFF. The full variable domain, with the rest looked up from reference TRBV11-3 and TRBJ2-1, is EAGVVQSPRYKIIEKKQPVAFWCNPISGHNTLYWYLQNLGQGPELLIRYENEEAVDDSQLPKDRFSAERLKGVDSTLKIQPAELGDSAVYLCASSLAGEAEQFFGPGTRLTVL.